This T cell receptor (beta chain) was captured by sequencing in a study of blood T cell repertoires in COVID-19. Study in general: The analysed material was cDNA or gDNA that came from T cells, B-cell-depleted T cells, or PBMCs.

Enrollees, about 18 to 89 years old, lived in 25 or so US areas. Donors were grouped by their self-reported clinical history. The data were produced by immunoSEQ multiplex PCR, yet TCRdb's version contains in-frame clones alone and is incomplete. The table has around 170,000 clones, approximately 80% seen once. The germline V gene encodes CDR1 SGHTA and CDR2 FQGNSA. The CDR3 has 15 amino acids. Trimming cost V 1 base and J 9 bases; bases outside gene matches: 4. The rearrangement links TRBV7-2 to TRBJ1-6; TRBD1 matches at 9 bases. Sequencing used PBMCs or T cells enriched from blood (not recorded which). This TCR was sampled from a man aged 55 to 70 who had been exposed to COVID-19. The CDR3 sequence is CASSLDRGRSSPLHF. The CDR3 nucleotides read TGTGCCAGCAGCTTAGACAGGGGGCGAAGTTCACCCCTCCACTTT.